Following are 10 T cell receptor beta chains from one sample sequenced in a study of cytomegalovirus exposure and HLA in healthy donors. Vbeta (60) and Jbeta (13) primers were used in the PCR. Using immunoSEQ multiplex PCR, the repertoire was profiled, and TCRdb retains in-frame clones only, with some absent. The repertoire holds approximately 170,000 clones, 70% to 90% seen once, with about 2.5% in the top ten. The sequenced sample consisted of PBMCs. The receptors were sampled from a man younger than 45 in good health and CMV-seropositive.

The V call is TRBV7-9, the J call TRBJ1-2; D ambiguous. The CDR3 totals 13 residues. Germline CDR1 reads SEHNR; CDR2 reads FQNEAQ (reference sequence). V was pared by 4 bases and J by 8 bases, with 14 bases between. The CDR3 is CASSSPPGDGYTF. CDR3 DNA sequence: TGTGCCAGCAGCTCCCCGCCCGGAGACGGCTACACCTTC.

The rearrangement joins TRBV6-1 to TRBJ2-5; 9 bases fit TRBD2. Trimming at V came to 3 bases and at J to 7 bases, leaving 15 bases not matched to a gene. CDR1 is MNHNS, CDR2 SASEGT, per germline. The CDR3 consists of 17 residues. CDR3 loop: CASSEYTQTSGLWTQYF. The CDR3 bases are TGTGCCAGCAGTGAGTACACTCAGACTAGCGGACTCTGGACCCAGTACTTC.

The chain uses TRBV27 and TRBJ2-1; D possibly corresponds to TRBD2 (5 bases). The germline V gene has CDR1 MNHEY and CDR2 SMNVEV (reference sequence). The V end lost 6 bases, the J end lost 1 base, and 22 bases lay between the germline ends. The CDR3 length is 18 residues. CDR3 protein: CASRGRDEFKPSYNEQFF. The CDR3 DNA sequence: TGTGCCAGCAGAGGTCGGGATGAGTTTAAACCTTCCTACAATGAGCAGTTCTTC.

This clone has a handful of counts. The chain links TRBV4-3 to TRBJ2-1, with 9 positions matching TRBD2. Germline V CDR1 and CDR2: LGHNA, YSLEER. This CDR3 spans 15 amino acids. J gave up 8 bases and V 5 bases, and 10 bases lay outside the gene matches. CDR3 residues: CASSVQVAGEDEQFF. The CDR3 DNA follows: TGCGCCAGCAGCGTACAAGTAGCGGGAGAGGATGAGCAGTTCTTC.

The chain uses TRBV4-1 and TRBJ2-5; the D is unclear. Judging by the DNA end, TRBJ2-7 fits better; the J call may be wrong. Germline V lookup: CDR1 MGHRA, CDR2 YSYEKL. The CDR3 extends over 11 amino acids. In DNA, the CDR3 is TGCGCCAGCAGCCAAGACAACGAGCAGTACTTC. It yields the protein CASSQDNEQYF.

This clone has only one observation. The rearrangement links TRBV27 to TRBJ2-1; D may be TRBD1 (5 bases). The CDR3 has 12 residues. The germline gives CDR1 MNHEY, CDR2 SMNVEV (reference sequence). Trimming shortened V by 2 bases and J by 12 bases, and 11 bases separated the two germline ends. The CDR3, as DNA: TGTGCCAGCAGTTTACAGAGGACAAGGCAGTTCTTC. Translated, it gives CASSLQRTRQFF.

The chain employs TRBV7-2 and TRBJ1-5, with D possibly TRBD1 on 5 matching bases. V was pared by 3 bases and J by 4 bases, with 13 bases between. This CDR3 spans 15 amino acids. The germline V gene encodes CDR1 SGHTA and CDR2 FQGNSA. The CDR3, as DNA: TGTGCCAGCAGCTTCTCGCCGGAGGGGAATCAGCCCCAGCATTTT. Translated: CASSFSPEGNQPQHF.

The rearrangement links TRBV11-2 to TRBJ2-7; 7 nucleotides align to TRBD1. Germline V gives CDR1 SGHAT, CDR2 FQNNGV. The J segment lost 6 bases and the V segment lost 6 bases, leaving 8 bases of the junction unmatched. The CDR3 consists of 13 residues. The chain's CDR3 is CASRGQGVSEQYF. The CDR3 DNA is TGTGCCAGCAGGGGGCAGGGGGTCAGCGAGCAGTACTTC.

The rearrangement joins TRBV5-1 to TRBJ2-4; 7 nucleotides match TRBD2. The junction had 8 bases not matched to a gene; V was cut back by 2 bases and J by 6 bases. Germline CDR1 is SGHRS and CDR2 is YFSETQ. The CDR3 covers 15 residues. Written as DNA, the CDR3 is TGCGCCAGCAGCTTCCGGACTAGAGAGATAAACATTCAGTACTTC. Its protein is CASSFRTREINIQYF.

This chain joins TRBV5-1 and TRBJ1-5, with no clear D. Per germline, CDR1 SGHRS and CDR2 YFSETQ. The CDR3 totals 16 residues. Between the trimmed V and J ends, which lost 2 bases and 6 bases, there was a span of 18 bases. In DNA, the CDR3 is TGCGCCAGCAGCTTAGGGCCCGTTTCGCGGGGTCAGCCCCAGCATTTT. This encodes CASSLGPVSRGQPQHF.